This record looks at one TCR beta chain sequence and its context. The antigen is unknown. The entry originates in a study of T cell responses to AZD1222 COVID-19 vaccine. About the research overall: Pooled together were second doses at about 4 or about 12 weeks. General study points: Only a handful of people who got AZD1222 tested seropositive at baseline. There were repertoire samples only from the period after the peak T cell response.

Trimming stripped 7 bases from V and 0 bases from J, with 11 bases between. The CDR3 is made up of 14 amino acids. Germline lookup yields CDR1 MDHEN and CDR2 SYDVKM. TCRdb's copy holds only in-frame clones and misses some; the assay was immunoSEQ multiplex PCR. This table has 150,000 to 180,000 clones, about 85% appearing once. Sequenced material: peripheral blood, taken on day 0 of AZD1222 vaccination. The chain links TRBV28 to TRBJ2-3; D tentatively reads TRBD1 or TRBD2 (7 bases each). The clonotype originates from an adult in good health. CDR3 nucleotide sequence: TGTGCCAGCACAGGGGGGGTTAGCACAGATACGCAGTATTTT. Protein sequence: CASTGGVSTDTQYF.